This TCR beta chain was captured in a study of T cells after yellow fever vaccination. Universal primer sites and UMIs were introduced during 5'RACE template-switching synthesis of TCR cDNA. From the 5' RACE reads, TCRdb called clonotypes with MiXCR, one entry per CDR3 protein. The sample holds under 600,000 distinct CDR3 sequences, about a fifth seen once. For this clonotype: Its antigen is currently unknown.

V lost 5 bases and J lost 5, with 19 bases in between. The V gene's germline CDR1 is DFQATT and CDR2 SNEGSKA (reference sequence). The CDR3 sequence is 15 residues long. Study results and limitations: Abundant clonotypes from the bulk population could have been carried over as contaminants into FACS-sorted repertoires. Once the booster was given, most primary-vaccination clones reappeared, at over 95% for CD4 and roughly 91% for CD8. Weaker, the secondary response had a peak occurring faster, on day 5 versus 15.

The sequencing used PBMCs, collected more than 20 days after the first yellow fever vaccination. V is TRBV20-1 and J is TRBJ1-3; D may be TRBD1 (5 bases). The receptor comes from a man younger than 35 who received the YFV17D yellow fever vaccine. DNA of the CDR3: TGCAGTGCTGGGGGAAAAGGCGGCACCCGAAACACCATATATTTT. Translation: CSAGGKGGTRNTIYF.